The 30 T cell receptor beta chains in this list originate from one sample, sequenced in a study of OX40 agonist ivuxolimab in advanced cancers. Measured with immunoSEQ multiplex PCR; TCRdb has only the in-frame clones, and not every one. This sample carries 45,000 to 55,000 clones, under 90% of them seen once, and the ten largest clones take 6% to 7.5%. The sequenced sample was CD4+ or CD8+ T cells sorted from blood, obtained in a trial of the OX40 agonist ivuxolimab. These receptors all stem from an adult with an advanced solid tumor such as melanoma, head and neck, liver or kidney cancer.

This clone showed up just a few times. CDR3: CASSSPLLGEQETQYF. The CDR3, as DNA: TGTGCCAGCAGTTCCCCGCTCTTGGGCGAACAAGAGACCCAGTACTTC. The chain combines TRBV28 with TRBJ2-5; D gene ambiguous. Per the germline V gene, CDR1 is MDHEN and CDR2 is SYDVKM. CDR3 length: 16 residues. Trimming stripped 4 bases from V and 2 bases from J, with 17 bases between.

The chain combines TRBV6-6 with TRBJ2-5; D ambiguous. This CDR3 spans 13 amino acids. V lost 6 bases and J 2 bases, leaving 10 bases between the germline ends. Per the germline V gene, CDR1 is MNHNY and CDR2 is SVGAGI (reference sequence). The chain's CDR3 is CASRPISQETQYF. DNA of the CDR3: TGTGCCAGCAGGCCCATTTCACAAGAGACCCAGTACTTC.

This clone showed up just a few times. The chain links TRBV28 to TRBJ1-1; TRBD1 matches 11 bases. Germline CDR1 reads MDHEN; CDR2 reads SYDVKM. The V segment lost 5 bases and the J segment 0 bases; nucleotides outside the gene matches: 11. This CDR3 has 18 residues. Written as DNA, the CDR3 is TGTGCCAGCAGTCTCCGGCGGGACAGGGGGTTCGTGAACACTGAAGCTTTCTTT. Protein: CASSLRRDRGFVNTEAFF.

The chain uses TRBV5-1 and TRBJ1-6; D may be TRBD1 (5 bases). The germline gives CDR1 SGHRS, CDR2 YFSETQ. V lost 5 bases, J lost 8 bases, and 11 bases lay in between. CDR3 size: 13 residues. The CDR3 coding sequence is TGCGCCAGCAGGGGGGGAGTTGATTCACCCCTCCACTTT. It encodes CASRGGVDSPLHF.

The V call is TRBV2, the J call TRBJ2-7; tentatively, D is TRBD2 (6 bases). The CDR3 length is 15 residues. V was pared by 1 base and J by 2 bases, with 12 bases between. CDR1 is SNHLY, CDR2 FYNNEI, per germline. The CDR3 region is CASSEGLADTYEQYV. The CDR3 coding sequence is TGTGCCAGCAGTGAAGGGTTAGCGGACACCTACGAGCAGTACGTC.

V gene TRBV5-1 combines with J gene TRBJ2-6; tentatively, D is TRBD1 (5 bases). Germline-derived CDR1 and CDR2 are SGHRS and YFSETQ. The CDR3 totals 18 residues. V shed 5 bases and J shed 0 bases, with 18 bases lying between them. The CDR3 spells CASRSWGRDYSGANVLTF. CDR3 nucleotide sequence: TGCGCCAGCAGGTCCTGGGGCAGGGATTACTCTGGGGCCAACGTCCTGACTTTC.

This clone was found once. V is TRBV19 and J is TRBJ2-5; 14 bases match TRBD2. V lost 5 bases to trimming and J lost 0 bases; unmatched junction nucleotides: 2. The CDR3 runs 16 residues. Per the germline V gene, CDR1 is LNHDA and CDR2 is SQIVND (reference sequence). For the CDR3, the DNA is TGTGCCAGTAGTTGGGGACTAGCGGGGGACCAAGAGACCCAGTACTTC. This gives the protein CASSWGLAGDQETQYF.

The CDR3 coding sequence is TGTGCCAGCAGTTTAGGGACCACTAGCGGGAATGAGCAGTTCTTC. The encoded protein is CASSLGTTSGNEQFF. The chain is built from TRBV27 and TRBJ2-1; TRBD2 matches 9 bases. This CDR3 has 15 residues. CDR1 MNHEY and CDR2 SMNVEV come from the germline V gene (reference sequence). Trimming at V came to 2 bases and at J to 7 bases, leaving 6 bases not matched to a gene.

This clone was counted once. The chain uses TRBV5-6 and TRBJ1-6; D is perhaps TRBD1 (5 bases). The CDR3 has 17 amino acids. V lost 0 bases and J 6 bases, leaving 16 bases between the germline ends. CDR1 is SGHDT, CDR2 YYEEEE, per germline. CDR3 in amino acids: CASSLGIGTDINSPLHF. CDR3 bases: TGTGCCAGCAGCTTGGGGATCGGGACGGATATTAATTCACCCCTCCACTTT.

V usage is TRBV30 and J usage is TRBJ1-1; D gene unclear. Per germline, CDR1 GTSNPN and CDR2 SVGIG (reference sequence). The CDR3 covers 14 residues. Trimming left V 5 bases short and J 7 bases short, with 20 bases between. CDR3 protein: CAWEGAEQLFEAFF. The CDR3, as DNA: TGTGCCTGGGAGGGAGCGGAACAGCTCTTTGAAGCTTTCTTT. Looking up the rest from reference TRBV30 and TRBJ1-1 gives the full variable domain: SQTIHQWPATLVQPVGSPLSLECTVEGTSNPNLYWYRQAAGRGLQLLFYSVGIGQISSEVPQNLSASRPQDRQFILSSKKLLLSDSGFYLCAWEGAEQLFEAFFGQGTRLTVV.

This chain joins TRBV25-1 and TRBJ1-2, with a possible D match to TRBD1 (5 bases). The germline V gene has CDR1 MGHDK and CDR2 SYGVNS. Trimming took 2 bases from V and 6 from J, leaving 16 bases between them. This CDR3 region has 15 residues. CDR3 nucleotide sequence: TGTGCCAGCAGTGAAGACAGCTATGGACTGGATGGCTACACCTTC. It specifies CASSEDSYGLDGYTF.

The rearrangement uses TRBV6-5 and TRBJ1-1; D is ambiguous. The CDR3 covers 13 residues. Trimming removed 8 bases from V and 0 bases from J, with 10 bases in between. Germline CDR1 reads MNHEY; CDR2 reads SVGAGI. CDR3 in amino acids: CASHAYLNTEAFF. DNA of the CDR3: TGTGCCAGCCATGCATACTTGAACACTGAAGCTTTCTTT.

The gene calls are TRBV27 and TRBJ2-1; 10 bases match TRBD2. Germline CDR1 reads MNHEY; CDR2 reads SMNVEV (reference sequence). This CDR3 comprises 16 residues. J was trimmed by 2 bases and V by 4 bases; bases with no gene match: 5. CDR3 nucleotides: TGTGCCAGCAGTTCCCTAGCGGGAGTCACCTACAATGAGCAGTTCTTC. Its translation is CASSSLAGVTYNEQFF.

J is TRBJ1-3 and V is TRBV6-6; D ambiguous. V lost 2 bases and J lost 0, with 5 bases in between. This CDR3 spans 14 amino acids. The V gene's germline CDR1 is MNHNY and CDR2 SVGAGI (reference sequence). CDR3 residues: CASSYVGSGNTIYF. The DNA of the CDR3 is TGTGCCAGCAGTTACGTGGGCTCTGGAAACACCATATATTTT.

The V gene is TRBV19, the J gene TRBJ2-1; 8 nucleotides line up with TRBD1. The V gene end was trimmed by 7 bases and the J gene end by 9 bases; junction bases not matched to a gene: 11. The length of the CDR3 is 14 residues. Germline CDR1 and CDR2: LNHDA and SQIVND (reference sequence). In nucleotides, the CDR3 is TGTGCCAGTACCTTGGGGCAGGGGGCAGGTGAGCAGTTCTTC. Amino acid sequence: CASTLGQGAGEQFF. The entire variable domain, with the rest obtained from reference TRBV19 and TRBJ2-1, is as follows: DGGITQSPKYLFRKEGQNVTLSCEQNLNHDAMYWYRQDPGQGLRLIYYSQIVNDFQKGDIAEGYSVSREKKESFPLTVTSAQKNPTAFYLCASTLGQGAGEQFFGPGTRLTVL.

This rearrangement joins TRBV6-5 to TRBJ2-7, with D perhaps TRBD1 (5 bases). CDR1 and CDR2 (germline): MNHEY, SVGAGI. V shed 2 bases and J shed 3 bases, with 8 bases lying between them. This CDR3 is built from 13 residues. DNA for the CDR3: TGTGCCAGCAGTTACGACAGAGACTACGAGCAGTACTTC. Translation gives CASSYDRDYEQYF.

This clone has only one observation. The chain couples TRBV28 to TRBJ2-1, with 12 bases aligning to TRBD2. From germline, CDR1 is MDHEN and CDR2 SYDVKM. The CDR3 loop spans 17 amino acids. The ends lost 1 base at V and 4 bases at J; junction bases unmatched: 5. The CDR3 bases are TGTGCCAGCAGTTTATCCTGGACTAGCGGGGAGTACAATGAGCAGTTCTTC. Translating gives CASSLSWTSGEYNEQFF.

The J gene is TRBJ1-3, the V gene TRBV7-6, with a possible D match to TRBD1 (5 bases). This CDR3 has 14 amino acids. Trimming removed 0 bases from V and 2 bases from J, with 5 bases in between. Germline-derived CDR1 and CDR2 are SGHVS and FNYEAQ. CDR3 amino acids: CASSLAGPGNTIYF. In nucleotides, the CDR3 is TGTGCCAGCAGCTTAGCGGGGCCTGGAAACACCATATATTTT.

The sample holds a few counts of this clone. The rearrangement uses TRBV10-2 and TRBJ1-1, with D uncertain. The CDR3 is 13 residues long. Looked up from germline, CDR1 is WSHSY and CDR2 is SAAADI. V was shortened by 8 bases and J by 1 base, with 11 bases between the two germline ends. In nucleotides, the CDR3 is TGCGCCAGCGGGAACGGGAAGAACACTGAAGCTTTCTTT. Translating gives CASGNGKNTEAFF.

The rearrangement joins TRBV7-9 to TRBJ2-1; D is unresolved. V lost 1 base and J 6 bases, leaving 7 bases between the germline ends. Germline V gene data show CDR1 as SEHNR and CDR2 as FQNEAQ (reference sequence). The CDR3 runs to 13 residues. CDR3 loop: CASSLGTPNEQFF. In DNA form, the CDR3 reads TGTGCCAGCAGCTTAGGAACCCCCAATGAGCAGTTCTTC.

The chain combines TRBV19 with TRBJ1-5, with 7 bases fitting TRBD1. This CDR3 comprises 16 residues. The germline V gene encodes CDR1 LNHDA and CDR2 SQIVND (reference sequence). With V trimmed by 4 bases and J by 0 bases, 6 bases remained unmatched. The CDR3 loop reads CASSSQGETSNQPQHF. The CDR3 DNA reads TGTGCCAGTAGTAGTCAGGGGGAAACTAGCAATCAGCCCCAGCATTTT.

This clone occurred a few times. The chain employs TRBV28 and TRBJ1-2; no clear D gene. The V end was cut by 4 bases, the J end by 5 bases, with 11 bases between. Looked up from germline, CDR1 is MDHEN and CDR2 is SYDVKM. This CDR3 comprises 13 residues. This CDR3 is CASSYQTGYGYTF. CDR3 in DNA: TGTGCCAGCAGTTATCAGACTGGGTATGGCTACACCTTC.

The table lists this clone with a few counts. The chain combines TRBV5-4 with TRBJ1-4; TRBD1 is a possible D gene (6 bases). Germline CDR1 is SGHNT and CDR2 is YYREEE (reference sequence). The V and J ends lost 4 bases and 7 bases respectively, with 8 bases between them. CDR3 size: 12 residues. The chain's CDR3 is CASSQTGEKLFF. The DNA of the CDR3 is TGTGCCAGCAGCCAGACAGGTGAAAAACTGTTTTTT.

This CDR3 reads CASSEEESSTDTQYF. In nucleotides, the CDR3 is TGTGCCAGCAGTGAAGAGGAGTCTAGCACAGATACGCAGTATTTT. The chain employs TRBV2 and TRBJ2-3, with D unresolved. The germline V and J ends were trimmed by 1 base and 0 bases, with 8 bases remaining between them. There are 15 residues in the CDR3. From germline, CDR1 is SNHLY and CDR2 FYNNEI.

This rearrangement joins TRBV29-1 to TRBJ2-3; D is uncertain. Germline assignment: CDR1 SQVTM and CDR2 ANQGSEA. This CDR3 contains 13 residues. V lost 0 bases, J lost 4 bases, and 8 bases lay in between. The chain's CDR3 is CSVEDQGPDTQYF. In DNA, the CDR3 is TGCAGCGTTGAAGATCAAGGTCCAGATACGCAGTATTTT.

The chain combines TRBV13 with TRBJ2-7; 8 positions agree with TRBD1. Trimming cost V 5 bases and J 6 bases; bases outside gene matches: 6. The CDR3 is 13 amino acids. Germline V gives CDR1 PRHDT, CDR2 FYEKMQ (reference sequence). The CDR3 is CASSPRTGPEQYF. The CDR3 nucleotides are TGTGCCAGCAGCCCCCGGACAGGGCCCGAGCAGTACTTC.

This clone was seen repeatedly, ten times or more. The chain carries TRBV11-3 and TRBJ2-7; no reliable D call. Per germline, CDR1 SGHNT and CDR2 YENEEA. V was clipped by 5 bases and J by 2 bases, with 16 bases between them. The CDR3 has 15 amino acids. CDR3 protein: CASSRRLPSAYEQYF. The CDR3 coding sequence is TGTGCCAGCAGCCGTAGACTCCCGTCGGCCTACGAGCAGTACTTC.

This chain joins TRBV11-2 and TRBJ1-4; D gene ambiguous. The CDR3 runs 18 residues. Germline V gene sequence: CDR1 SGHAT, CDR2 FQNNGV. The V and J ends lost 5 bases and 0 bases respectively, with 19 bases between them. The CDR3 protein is CASSLRKGVTATNEKLFF. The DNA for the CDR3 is TGTGCCAGCAGCCTCCGGAAGGGAGTTACAGCAACTAATGAAAAACTGTTTTTT.

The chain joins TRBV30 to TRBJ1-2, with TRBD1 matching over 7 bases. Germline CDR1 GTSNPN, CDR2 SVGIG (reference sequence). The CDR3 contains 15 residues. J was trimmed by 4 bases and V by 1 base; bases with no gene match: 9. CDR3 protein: CAWSGGQGDLYGYTF. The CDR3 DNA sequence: TGTGCCTGGAGTGGAGGGCAGGGGGACCTCTATGGCTACACCTTC.

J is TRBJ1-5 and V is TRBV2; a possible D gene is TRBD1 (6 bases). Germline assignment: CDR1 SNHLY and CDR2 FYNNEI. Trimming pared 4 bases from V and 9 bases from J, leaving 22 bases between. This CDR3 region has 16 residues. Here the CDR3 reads CASSGVSQGLIGPQHF. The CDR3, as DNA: TGTGCCAGCAGTGGAGTGTCACAGGGCCTTATTGGGCCCCAGCATTTT.